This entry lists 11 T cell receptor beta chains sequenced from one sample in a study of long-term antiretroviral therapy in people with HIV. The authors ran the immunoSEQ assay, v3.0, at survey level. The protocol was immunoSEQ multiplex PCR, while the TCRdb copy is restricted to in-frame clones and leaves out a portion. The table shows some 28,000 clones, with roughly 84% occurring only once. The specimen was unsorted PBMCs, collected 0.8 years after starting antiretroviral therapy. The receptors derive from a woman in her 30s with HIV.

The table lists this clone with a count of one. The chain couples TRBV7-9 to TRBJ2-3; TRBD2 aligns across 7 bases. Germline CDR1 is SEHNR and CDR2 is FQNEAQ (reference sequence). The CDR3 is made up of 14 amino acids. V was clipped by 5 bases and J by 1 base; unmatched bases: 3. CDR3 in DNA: TGTGCCAGCAGCCGTGCGGGGGGCACAGATACGCAGTATTTT. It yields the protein CASSRAGGTDTQYF. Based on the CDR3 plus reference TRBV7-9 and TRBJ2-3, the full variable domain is DTGVSQNPRHKITKRGQNVTFRCDPISEHNRLYWYRQTLGQGPEFLTYFQNEAQLEKSRLLSDRFSAERPKGSFSTLEIQRTEQGDSAMYLCASSRAGGTDTQYFGPGTRLTVL.

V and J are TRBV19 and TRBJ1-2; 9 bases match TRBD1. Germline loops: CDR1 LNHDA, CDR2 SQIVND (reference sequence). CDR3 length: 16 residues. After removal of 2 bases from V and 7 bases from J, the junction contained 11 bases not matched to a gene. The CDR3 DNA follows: TGTGCCAGTAGTATATACCCGGTACAGGGGGCTTTTGGCTACACCTTC. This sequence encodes CASSIYPVQGAFGYTF.

CDR3 loop: CASSAGTSGDTDTQYF. As DNA, the CDR3 is TGCGCCAGCAGTGCCGGGACTAGCGGGGACACAGATACGCAGTATTTT. V usage is TRBV10-1 and J usage is TRBJ2-3; 13 nucleotides agree with TRBD2. With 4 bases clipped from V and 2 bases from J, the junction kept 3 bases outside the gene matches. Germline V gene lookup returns CDR1 WNHNN and CDR2 SYGVQD (reference sequence). The CDR3 extends over 16 amino acids.

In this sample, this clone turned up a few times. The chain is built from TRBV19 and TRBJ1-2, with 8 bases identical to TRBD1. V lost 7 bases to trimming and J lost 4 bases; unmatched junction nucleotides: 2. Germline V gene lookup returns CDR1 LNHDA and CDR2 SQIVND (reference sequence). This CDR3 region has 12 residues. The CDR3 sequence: CASTTGGYGYTF. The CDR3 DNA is TGTGCCAGTACAACAGGGGGCTATGGCTACACCTTC.

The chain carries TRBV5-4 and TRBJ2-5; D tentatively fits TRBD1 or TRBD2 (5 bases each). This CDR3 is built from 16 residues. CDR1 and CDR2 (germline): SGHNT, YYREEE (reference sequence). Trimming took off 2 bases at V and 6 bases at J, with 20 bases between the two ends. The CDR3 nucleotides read TGTGCCAGCAGCTTAGCCACCGGGACCCTCCCTAAGACCCAGTACTTC. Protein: CASSLATGTLPKTQYF.

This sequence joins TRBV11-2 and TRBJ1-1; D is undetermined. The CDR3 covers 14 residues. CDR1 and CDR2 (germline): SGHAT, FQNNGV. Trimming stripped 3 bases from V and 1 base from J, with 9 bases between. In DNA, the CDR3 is TGTGCCAGCAGCTTTAATGTGGGGAACACTGAAGCTTTCTTT. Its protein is CASSFNVGNTEAFF.

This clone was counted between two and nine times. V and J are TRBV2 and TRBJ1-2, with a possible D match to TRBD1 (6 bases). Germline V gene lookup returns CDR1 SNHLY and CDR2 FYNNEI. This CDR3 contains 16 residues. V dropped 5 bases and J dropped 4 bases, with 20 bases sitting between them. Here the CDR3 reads CASSTPGQASIYGYTF. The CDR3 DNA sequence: TGTGCCAGCAGTACTCCGGGACAAGCGTCAATCTATGGCTACACCTTC. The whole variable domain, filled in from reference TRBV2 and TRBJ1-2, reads EPEVTQTPSHQVTQMGQEVILRCVPISNHLYFYWYRQILGQKVEFLVSFYNNEISEKSEIFDDQFSVERPDGSNFTLKIRSTKLEDSAMYFCASSTPGQASIYGYTFGSGTRLTVV.

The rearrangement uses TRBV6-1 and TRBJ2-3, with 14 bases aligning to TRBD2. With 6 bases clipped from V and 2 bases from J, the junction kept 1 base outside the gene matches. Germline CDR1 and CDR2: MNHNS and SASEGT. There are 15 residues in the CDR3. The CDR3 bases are TGTGCCAGCAGGGGACTAGCGGGGGTCACAGATACGCAGTATTTT. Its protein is CASRGLAGVTDTQYF.

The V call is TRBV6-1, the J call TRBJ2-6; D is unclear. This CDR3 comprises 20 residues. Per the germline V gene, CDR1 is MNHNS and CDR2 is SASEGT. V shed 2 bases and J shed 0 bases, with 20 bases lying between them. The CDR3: CASSEWVLGPMSSGANVLTF. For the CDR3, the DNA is TGTGCCAGCAGTGAATGGGTTCTTGGTCCTATGAGCTCTGGGGCCAACGTCCTGACTTTC.

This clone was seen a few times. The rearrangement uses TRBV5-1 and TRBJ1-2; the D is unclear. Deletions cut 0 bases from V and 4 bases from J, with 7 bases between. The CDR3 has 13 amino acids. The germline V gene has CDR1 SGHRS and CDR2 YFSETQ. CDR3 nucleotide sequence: TGCGCCAGCAGCTTGGAGGCTCCCTATGGCTACACCTTC. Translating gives CASSLEAPYGYTF.

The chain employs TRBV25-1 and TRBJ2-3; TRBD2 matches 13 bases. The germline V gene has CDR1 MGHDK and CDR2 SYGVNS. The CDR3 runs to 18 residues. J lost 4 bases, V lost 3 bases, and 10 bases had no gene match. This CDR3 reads CASSDPGTSGGAADTQYF. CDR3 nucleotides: TGTGCCAGCAGTGATCCGGGAACTAGCGGGGGGGCAGCAGATACGCAGTATTTT.